These 6 T cell receptor beta chains were all obtained from the same sample, sequenced in a study of T-cell reconstitution after alpha-beta-depleted transplantation in children (dated by TCRdb to about 2016). Library prep was done by PCR. The sequencer listed for this sample is Illumina HiSeq 2500. Molecular barcoding was employed in the preparation of TCR libraries, with unique molecular identifiers being used to normalize TCRbeta repertoire quantification. TCRdb passed the public sequencing reads through fastp at Q25 and MiXCR, retaining productive beta sequences. Duplicate CDR3 protein sequences are folded into a single record with the most common DNA and genes. This sample is represented by approximately 230,000 distinct CDR3 sequences; 20% to 30% of them were singletons. Roughly 2.5% of the sample goes to the ten largest clones. The treatment or condition label corresponds to: allogeneic hematopoietic cell transplantation with graft depleted of TCRalphabeta T cells and CD19 B cells.

This sample comprised PBMCs, obtained before TCRalphabeta/CD19-depleted stem cell transplant. The receptors come from a girl between 2 and 10 years old with Fanconi anemia, due to receive a stem cell transplant.

This clonotype was detected ten times or more. The rearrangement uses TRBV7-3 and TRBJ2-7; D gene uncertain. Germline CDR1 is SGHTA and CDR2 is FQGTGA. With 3 bases removed from V and 0 bases from J, the gap between germline ends came to 6 bases. The CDR3 runs to 13 residues. CDR3 sequence reads: CASSLNPSYEQYF. The CDR3 DNA reads as TGTGCCAGCAGCTTGAACCCCTCCTACGAGCAGTACTTC. The full variable domain, in which reference TRBV7-3 and TRBJ2-7 provide the parts outside the CDR3, is GAGVSQTPSNKVTEKGKYVELRCDPISGHTALYWYRQSLGQGPEFLIYFQGTGAADDSGLPNDRFFAVRPEGSVSTLKIQRTERGDSAVYLCASSLNPSYEQYFGPGTRLTVT.

The genes are TRBV11-3 and TRBJ2-1, with TRBD2 identical over 10 bases. The trim removed 5 bases at V and 4 bases at J, leaving 5 bases unmatched. The CDR3 length is 15 residues. Per the germline V gene, CDR1 is SGHNT and CDR2 is YENEEA. The CDR3: CASSIGLAVYNEQFF. The CDR3 nucleotides read TGTGCCAGCAGCATCGGACTAGCGGTTTACAATGAGCAGTTCTTC.

V is TRBV20-1 and J is TRBJ2-7, with 10 positions matching TRBD2. The CDR3 extends over 16 amino acids. V dropped 5 bases and J dropped 3; count of bases not matched to a gene: 13. Germline V gene data show CDR1 as DFQATT and CDR2 as SNEGSKA (reference sequence). CDR3 residues: CSAPRPGLAWSYEQYF. As DNA, the CDR3 is TGCAGTGCTCCCCGGCCGGGACTAGCGTGGAGCTACGAGCAGTACTTC.

This sequence joins TRBV20-1 and TRBJ2-1; TRBD2 is a possible D gene (5 bases). V lost 6 bases, J lost 3 bases, and 12 bases lay in between. The germline V gene has CDR1 DFQATT and CDR2 SNEGSKA (reference sequence). The CDR3 runs to 13 residues. CDR3 sequence reads: CSAGELLYNEQFF. In DNA form, the CDR3 reads TGCAGTGCGGGAGAATTACTCTACAATGAGCAGTTCTTC.

This clonotype was picked up a small number of times. The rearrangement joins TRBV5-1 to TRBJ2-3; D possibly corresponds to TRBD2 (5 bases). This CDR3 comprises 15 residues. Per germline, CDR1 SGHRS and CDR2 YFSETQ. V lost 3 bases and J 4 bases, leaving 15 bases between the germline ends. The CDR3 DNA follows: TGCGCCAGCAGCTCCCGGAGAGGGAGTTCAGATACGCAGTATTTT. Amino acids: CASSSRRGSSDTQYF.

This rearrangement joins TRBV29-1 to TRBJ2-2; 8 nucleotides match TRBD2. V lost 6 bases and J lost 6; bases outside the gene matches: 15. CDR3 size: 16 residues. Germline lookup yields CDR1 SQVTM and CDR2 ANQGSEA. CDR3 sequence: CSVRRSGGPSAGELFF. CDR3 nucleotides: TGCAGCGTCAGACGTTCGGGAGGGCCTTCCGCCGGGGAGCTGTTTTTT.